This T cell receptor (beta chain) originates from a study of blood T cell repertoires in COVID-19. The germline V gene encodes CDR1 SGDLS and CDR2 YYNGEE. V lost 3 bases and J 5 bases, leaving 11 bases between the germline ends. The CDR3 runs to 14 residues. Sequenced by immunoSEQ multiplex PCR; TCRdb stores in-frame clones only, minus some. The table records about 42,000 clones, approximately 86% of them present only once. V gene TRBV9 combines with J gene TRBJ1-4; the D gene is possibly TRBD1 (6 bases). The sequence came from a man between 45 and 60 years old with active COVID-19. Material: peripheral blood. The CDR3 region is CASSESGTNEKLFF. Here the CDR3 DNA reads TGTGCCAGCAGCGAGTCCGGGACAAATGAAAAACTGTTTTTT.